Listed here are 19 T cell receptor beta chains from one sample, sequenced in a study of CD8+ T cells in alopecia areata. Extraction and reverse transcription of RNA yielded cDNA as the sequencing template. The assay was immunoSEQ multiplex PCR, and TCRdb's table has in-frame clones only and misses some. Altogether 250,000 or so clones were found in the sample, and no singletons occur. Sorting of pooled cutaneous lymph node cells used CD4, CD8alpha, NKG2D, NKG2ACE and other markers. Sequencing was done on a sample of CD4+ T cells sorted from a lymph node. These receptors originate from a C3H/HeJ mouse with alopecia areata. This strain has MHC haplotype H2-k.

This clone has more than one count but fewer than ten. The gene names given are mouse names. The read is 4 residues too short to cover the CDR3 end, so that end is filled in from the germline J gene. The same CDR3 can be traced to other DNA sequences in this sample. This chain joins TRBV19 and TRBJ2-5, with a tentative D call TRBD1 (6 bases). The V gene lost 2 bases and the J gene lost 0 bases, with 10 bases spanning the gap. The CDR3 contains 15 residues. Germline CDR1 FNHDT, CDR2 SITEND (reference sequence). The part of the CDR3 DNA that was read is TGTGCCAGCAGTATCCCCGGACAGAACCAAGAC. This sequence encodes CASSIPGQNQD. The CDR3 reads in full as CASSIPGQNQDTQYF.

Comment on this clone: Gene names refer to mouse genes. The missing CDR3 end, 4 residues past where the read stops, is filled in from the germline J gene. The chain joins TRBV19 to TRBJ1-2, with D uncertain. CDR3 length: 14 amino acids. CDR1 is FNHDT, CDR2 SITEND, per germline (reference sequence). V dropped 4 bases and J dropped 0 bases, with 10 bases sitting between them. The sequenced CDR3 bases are TGTGCCAGCAGTTCCCACAATGCAAACTCC. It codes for CASSSHNANS. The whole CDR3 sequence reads CASSSHNANSDYTF.

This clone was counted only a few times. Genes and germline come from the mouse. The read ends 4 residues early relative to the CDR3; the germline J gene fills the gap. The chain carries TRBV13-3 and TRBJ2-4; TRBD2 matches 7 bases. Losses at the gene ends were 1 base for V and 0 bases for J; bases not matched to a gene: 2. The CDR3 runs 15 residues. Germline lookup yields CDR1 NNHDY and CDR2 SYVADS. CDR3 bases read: TGTGCCAGCAGTGATCTCTGGGGGAGTCAAAAC. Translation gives CASSDLWGSQN. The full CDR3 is CASSDLWGSQNTLYF.

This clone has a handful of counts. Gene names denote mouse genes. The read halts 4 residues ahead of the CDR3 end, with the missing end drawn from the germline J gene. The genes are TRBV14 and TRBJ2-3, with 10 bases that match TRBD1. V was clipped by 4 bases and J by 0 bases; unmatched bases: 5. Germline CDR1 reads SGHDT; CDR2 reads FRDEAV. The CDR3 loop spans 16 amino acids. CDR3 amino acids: CASSRQGAASAETLYF. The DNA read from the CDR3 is TGTGCCAGCAGTCGACAGGGGGCGGCTAGTGCAGAA.

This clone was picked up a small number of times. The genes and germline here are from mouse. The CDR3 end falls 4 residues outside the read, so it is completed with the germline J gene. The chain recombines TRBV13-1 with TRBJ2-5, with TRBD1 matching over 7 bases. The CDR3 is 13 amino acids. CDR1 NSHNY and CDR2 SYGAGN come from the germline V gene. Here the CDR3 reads CASSVLDRDTQYF. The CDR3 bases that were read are TGTGCCAGCAGTGTCCTGGACAGGGAC.

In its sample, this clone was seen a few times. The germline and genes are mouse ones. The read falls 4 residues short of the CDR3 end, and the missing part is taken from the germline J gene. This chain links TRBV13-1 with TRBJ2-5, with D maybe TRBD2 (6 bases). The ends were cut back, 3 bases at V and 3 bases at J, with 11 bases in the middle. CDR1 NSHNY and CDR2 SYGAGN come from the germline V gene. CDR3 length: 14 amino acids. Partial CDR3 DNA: TGTGCCAGCAGTGTCCGGGGGGTTCAAGAC. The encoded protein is CASSVRGVQD. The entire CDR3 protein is CASSVRGVQDTQYF.

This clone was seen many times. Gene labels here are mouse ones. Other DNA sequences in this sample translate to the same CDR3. The CDR3 reads CTCSAGTGGYAEQFF. The CDR3 bases that were read are TGCACCTGCAGTGCCGGGACTGGGGGCTATGCT. The chain has TRBV1 and TRBJ2-1; TRBD2 matches 11 bases. With the read ending 4 residues before the CDR3 end, the germline J gene is used to fill in that end. Trimming took 3 bases from V and 3 from J; bases not matched to a gene: 1. CDR3 length: 15 amino acids. CDR1 is NSQYPW, CDR2 LRSPGD, per germline (reference sequence).

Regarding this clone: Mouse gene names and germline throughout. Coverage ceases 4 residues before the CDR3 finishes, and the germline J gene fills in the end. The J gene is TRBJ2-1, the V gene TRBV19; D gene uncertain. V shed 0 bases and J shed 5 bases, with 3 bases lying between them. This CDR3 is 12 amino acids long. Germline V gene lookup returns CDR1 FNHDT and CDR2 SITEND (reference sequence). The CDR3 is CASSIGDAEQFF. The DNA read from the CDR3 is TGTGCCAGCAGTATAGGGGATGCT.

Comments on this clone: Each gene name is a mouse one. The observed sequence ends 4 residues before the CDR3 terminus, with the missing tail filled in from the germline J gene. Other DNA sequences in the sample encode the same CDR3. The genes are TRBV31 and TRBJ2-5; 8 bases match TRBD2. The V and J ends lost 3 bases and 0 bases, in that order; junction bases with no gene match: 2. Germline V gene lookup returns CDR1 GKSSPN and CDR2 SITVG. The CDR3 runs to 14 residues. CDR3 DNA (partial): TGTGCCTGGAGCCTGGGGGGAAACCAAGAC. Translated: CAWSLGGNQD. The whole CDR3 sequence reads CAWSLGGNQDTQYF.

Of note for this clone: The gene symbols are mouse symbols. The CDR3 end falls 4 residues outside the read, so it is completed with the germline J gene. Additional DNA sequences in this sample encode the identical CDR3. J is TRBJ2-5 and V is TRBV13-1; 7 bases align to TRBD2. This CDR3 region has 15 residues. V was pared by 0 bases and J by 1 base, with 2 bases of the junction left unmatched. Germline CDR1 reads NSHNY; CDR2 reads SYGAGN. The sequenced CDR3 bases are TGTGCCAGCAGTGATGGGCTGGGGGACCAAGAC. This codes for CASSDGLGDQD. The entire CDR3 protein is CASSDGLGDQDTQYF.

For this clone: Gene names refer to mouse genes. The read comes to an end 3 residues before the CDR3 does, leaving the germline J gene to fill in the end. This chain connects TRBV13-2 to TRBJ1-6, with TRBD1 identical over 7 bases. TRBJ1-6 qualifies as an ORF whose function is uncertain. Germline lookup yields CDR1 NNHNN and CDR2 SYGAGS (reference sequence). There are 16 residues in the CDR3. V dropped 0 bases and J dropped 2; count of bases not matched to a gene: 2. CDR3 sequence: CASGDAGQPYNSPLYF. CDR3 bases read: TGTGCCAGCGGTGATGCGGGACAGCCCTATAATTCGCCC.

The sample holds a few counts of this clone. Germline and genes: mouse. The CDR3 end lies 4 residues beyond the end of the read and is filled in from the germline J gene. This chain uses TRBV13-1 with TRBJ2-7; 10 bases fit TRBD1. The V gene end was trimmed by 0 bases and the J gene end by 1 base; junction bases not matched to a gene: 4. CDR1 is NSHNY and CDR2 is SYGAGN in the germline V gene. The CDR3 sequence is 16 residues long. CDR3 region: CASSDGQGARSYEQYF. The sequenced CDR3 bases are TGTGCCAGCAGTGATGGACAGGGGGCGAGGTCCTAT.

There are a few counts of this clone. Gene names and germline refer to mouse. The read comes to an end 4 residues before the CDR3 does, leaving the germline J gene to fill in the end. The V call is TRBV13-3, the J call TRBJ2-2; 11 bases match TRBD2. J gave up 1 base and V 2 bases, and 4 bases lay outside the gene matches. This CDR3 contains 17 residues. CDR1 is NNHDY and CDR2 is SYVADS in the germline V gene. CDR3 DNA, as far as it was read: TGTGCCAGCAGTGAAGGAGGGACTGGGGGAAACACCGGG. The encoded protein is CASSEGGTGGNTG. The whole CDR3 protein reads CASSEGGTGGNTGQLYF.

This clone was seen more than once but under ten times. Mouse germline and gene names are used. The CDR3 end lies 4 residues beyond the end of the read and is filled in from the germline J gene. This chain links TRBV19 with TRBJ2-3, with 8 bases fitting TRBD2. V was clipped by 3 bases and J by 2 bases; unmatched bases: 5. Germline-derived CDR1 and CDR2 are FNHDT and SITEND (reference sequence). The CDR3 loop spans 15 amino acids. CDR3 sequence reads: CASSNWGSVAETLYF. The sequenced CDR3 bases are TGTGCCAGCAGTAACTGGGGGTCTGTTGCAGAA.

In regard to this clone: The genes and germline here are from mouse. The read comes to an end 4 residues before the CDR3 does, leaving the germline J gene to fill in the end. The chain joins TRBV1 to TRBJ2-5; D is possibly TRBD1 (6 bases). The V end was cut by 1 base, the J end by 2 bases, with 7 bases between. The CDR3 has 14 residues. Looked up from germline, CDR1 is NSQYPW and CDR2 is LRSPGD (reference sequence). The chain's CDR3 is CTCSAGDIQDTQYF. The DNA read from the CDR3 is TGCACCTGCAGTGCAGGGGACATCCAAGAC.

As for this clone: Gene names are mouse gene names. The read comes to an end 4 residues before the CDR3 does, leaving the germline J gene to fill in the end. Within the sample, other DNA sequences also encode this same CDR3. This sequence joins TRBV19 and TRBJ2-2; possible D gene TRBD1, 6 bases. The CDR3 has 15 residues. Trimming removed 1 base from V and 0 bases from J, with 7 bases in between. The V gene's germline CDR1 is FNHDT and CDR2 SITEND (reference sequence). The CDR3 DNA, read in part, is TGTGCCAGCAGTATACAGGGGACAAACACCGGG. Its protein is CASSIQGTNTG. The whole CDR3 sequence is CASSIQGTNTGQLYF.

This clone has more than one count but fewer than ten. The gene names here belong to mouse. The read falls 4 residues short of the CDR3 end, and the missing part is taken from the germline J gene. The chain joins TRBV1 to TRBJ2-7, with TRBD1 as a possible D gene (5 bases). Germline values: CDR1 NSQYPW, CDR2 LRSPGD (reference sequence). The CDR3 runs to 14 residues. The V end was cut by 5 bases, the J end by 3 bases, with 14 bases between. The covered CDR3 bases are TGCACCTGCAGTACAGGAACTATGAACTAT. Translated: CTCSTGTMNY. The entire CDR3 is CTCSTGTMNYEQYF. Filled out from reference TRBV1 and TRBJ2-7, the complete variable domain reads VTLLEQNPRWRLVPRGQAVNLRCILKNSQYPWMSWYQQDLQKQLQWLFTLRSPGDKEVKSLPGADYLATRVTDTELRLQVANMSQGRTLYCTCSTGTMNYEQYFGPGTRLTVL.

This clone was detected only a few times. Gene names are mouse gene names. The CDR3 is CTCSAAGGAYNSPLYF. The CDR3 bases that were read are TGCACCTGCAGTGCAGCAGGGGGCGCTTATAATTCGCCC. This chain connects TRBV1 to TRBJ1-6, with TRBD1 matching over 8 bases. The CDR3 is cut off 3 residues early in the read; its end comes from the germline J gene. TRBJ1-6 is reported as an ORF; its role is uncertain. Germline V CDR1 and CDR2: NSQYPW, LRSPGD (reference sequence). The CDR3 has 16 amino acids. J lost 4 bases, V lost 1 base, and 3 bases had no gene match.

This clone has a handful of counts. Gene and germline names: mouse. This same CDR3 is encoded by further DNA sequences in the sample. CDR3 region: CTCSADPRYEQYF. The DNA read from the CDR3 is TGCACCTGCAGTGCAGATCCCAGGTAT. V and J are TRBV1 and TRBJ2-7; D call uncertain. Sequencing ends 4 residues short of the CDR3 end; the germline J gene provides the rest. The CDR3 sequence is 13 residues long. CDR1 NSQYPW and CDR2 LRSPGD come from the germline V gene (reference sequence).